The rows below give T cell receptor beta chains drawn from one sample of a study of blood T cell repertoires in COVID-19. Measured with immunoSEQ multiplex PCR; TCRdb has only the in-frame clones, and not every one. The sample consists of 35,000 to 45,000 clones, 88% of them appearing once. The sample taken for sequencing was peripheral blood. The origin of the receptors is a man between 65 and 85 years old with active COVID-19. CDR3s include the opening cysteine and the closing phenylalanine or tryptophan. A D gene is named only where the DNA matches it firmly. Only some rows state a clone size, as once, few, many or a class for expanded clones.

cdr3_aa cdr3_nt d_call clone_size j_call v_call
CASSLDRGPYSNQPQHF TGTGCCAGCTCACTTGACAGGGGACCATATAGCAATCAGCCCCAGCATTTT TRBD1 . TRBJ1-5 TRBV18
CASSTRGASTDTQYF TGTGCCAGCAGCACCCGCGGGGCTAGCACAGATACGCAGTATTTT . . TRBJ2-3 TRBV7-2
CASSADRGSYNEQFF TGTGCCAGTAGTGCAGATAGGGGGTCCTACAATGAGCAGTTCTTC . . TRBJ2-1 TRBV19
CAWSPPLAGWNTQYF TGTGCCTGGAGCCCCCCCCTAGCGGGGTGGAATACGCAGTATTTT TRBD2 . TRBJ2-3 TRBV30
CASSPNRTGGDLYGYTF TGCGCCAGCAGCCCCAATCGGACAGGGGGCGACCTCTATGGCTACACCTTC TRBD1 few TRBJ1-2 TRBV5-1
CASSPARKSGGYTF TGTGCCAGCAGCCCTGCCCGGAAGAGCGGTGGCTACACCTTC . . TRBJ1-2 TRBV5-6
CASSFPGLAPETQYF TGTGCCAGCAGCTTCCCCGGACTAGCCCCGGAGACCCAGTACTTC TRBD2 . TRBJ2-5 TRBV7-9
CASRKTGGNYGYTF TGTGCCAGTAGAAAGACAGGGGGCAACTATGGCTACACCTTC TRBD1 . TRBJ1-2 TRBV19
CASSIAGARGNQPQHF TGTGCCAGTAGTATAGCTGGGGCGCGAGGCAATCAGCCCCAGCATTTT . . TRBJ1-5 TRBV19
CASSAGPARSTDTQYF TGTGCCAGCAGCGCGGGCCCGGCGCGGAGCACAGATACGCAGTATTTT . few TRBJ2-3 TRBV6-2/TRBV6-3
CASSLAIGSTSYEQYF TGTGCCAGCAGCTTAGCGATCGGGAGCACATCCTACGAGCAGTACTTC . . TRBJ2-7 TRBV7-2
CASSISYRGTEAFF TGTGCCAGTAGTATAAGCTACCGGGGCACTGAAGCTTTCTTT . . TRBJ1-1 TRBV19
CASSLGRSPLHF TGTGCCAGCAGTTTGGGCAGGTCACCCCTCCACTTT . few TRBJ1-6 TRBV12-3/TRBV12-4
CASSLLPGQGAGDTQYF TGTGCCAGCAGTCTCCTACCTGGACAGGGGGCTGGAGATACGCAGTATTTT TRBD1 . TRBJ2-3 TRBV6-6
CATSANWYEQYF TGTGCCACCAGTGCGAACTGGTACGAGCAGTACTTC . . TRBJ2-7 TRBV24-1
CASTLRAGATEAFF TGTGCCAGCACCTTACGGGCGGGGGCCACTGAAGCTTTCTTT . . TRBJ1-1 TRBV6-5
CASRASGRAGELFF TGTGCCAGCAGGGCTAGCGGGAGAGCCGGGGAGCTGTTTTTT TRBD2 . TRBJ2-2 TRBV28
CASSQDLPGGSGNTIYF TGCGCCAGCAGCCAAGATCTACCAGGGGGTAGTGGAAACACCATATATTTT TRBD1 . TRBJ1-3 TRBV4-3
CASSEGDTYGYTF TGTGCCAGCAGTGAAGGGGACACCTATGGCTACACCTTC . . TRBJ1-2 TRBV2
CASSVPGQGYEQYF TGTGCCAGCAGCGTGCCGGGACAGGGGTACGAGCAGTACTTC TRBD1 . TRBJ2-7 TRBV5-5
CASSSHSGGEQFF TGTGCCAGCAGCTCCCACAGCGGGGGTGAGCAGTTCTTC TRBD2 . TRBJ2-1 TRBV7-3
CASSADRVFEPSTGELFF TGTGCCAGCAGCGCGGACAGGGTCTTCGAACCCTCAACCGGGGAGCTGTTTTTT TRBD1 . TRBJ2-2 TRBV5-8
CASSVEAGGGYEQYF TGTGCCAGCAGCGTAGAAGCAGGGGGCGGCTACGAGCAGTACTTC TRBD1 . TRBJ2-7 TRBV9